The clone carrying this T cell receptor (beta chain) was counted a few times. Antigen specificity is unknown. The source of the sample is a study of blood T cells in healthy people across ages. Findings and limits, study-wide: One million T cells yielded diversity estimates that were considered underestimates.

CDR1 is LGHNT and CDR2 is FRNRAP in the germline V gene. J was trimmed by 4 bases and V by 0 bases; bases with no gene match: 3. The CDR3 covers 15 residues. Sample-barcoded 5' priming and a J-beta primer mix drove a second PCR of 7 to 11 cycles. The template-switch adaptor, which had 12 random nucleotides, put a tag on each cDNA molecule. TCRdb re-analysed the 5' RACE reads in MiXCR, keeping a single row per CDR3 protein. Of 1.2 million to 1.5 million distinct CDR3 sequences listed, approximately 59% are singletons. The gene calls are TRBV12-5 and TRBJ1-5, with 7 positions matching TRBD1. The sequence came from a man younger than 35 in good health. Sequenced sample: blood. The CDR3 bases are TGTGCTAGTGGTTTGGTATACAGGGGTAATCAGCCCCAGCATTTT. Translation gives CASGLVYRGNQPQHF.